The T cell receptor beta chain described here comes from a study of blood T cell repertoires in COVID-19. The wider study: There were acute and convalescent COVID-19 samples, and they came from the United States, Italy and Spain.

The study recruited people aged 18 to 89 years across about two dozen US areas. Participant-given clinical history determined each cohort assignment. Participants in the exposed group had met a COVID-19 case in the 2 weeks before joining the study. Profiling relied on immunoSEQ multiplex PCR, and the TCRdb table lists in-frame clones only, not all of them. The table lists around 340,000 clones, around nine tenths of them singletons, with approximately 0.93% in the top ten. Germline CDR1 is SQVTM and CDR2 is ANQGSEA. CDR3 size: 13 residues. With V trimmed by 7 bases and J by 3 bases, 6 bases remained unmatched.

This sequence joins TRBV29-1 and TRBJ1-1; 9 positions match TRBD1. The clonotype originates from a woman in her twenties or thirties who had been exposed to COVID-19. The sequenced sample consisted of PBMCs or T cells enriched from blood (not recorded which). The DNA of the CDR3 is TGCAGCGGTGAGACAGGGGGGTACACTGAAGCTTTCTTT. Its translation: CSGETGGYTEAFF.